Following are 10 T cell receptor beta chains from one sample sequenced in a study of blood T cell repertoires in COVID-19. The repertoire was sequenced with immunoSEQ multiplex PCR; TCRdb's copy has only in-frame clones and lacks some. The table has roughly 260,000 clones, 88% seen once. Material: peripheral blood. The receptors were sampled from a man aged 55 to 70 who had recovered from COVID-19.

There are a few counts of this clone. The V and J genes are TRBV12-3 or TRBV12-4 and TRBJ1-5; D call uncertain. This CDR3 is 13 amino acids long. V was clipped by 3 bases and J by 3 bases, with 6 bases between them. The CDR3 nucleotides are TGTGCCAGCAGTTTTAACACCAATCAGCCCCAGCATTTT. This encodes CASSFNTNQPQHF.

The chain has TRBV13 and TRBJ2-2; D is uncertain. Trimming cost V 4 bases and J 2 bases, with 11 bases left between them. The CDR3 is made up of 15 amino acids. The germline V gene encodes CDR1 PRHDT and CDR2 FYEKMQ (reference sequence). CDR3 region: CASSSDGGNTGELFF. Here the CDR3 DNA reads TGTGCCAGCAGCTCCGACGGCGGAAACACCGGGGAGCTGTTTTTT.

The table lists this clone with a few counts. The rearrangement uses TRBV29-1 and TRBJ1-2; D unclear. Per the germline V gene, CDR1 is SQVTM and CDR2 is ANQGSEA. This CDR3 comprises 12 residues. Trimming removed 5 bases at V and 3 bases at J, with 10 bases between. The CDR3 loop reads CSVNSLYYGYTF. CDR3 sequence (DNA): TGCAGCGTTAACAGTTTGTACTATGGCTACACCTTC.

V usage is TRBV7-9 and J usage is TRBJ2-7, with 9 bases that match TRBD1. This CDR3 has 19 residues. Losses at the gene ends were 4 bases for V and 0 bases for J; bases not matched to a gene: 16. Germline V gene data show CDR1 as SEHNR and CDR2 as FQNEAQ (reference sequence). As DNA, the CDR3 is TGTGCCAGCAGCTGCGAGGGACAGGGCTTTTACCTTCCCTCCTACGAGCAGTACTTC. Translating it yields CASSCEGQGFYLPSYEQYF.

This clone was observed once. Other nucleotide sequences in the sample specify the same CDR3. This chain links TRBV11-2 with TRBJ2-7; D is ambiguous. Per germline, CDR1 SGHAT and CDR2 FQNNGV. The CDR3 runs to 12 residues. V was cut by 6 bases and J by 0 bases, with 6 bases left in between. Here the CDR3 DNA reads TGTGCCAGCAGTCCGAGCTCCTACGAGCAGTACTTC. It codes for CASSPSSYEQYF.

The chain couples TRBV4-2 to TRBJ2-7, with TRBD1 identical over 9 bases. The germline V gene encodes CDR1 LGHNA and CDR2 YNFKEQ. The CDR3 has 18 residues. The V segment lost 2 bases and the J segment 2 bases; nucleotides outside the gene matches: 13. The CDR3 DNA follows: TGTGCCAGCAGCCAACAGGGAAGTAAGGGGACAGGGACCTACGAGCAGTACTTC. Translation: CASSQQGSKGTGTYEQYF.

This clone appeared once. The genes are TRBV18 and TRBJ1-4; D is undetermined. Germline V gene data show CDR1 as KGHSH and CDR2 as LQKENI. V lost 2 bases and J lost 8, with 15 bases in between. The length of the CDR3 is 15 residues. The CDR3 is CASSPKSSREEKLFF. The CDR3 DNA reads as TGTGCCAGCTCACCAAAGAGCTCCCGAGAAGAAAAACTGTTTTTT.

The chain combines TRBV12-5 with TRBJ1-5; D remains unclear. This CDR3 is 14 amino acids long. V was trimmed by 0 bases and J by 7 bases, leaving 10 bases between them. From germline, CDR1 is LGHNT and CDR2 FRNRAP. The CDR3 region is CASGLVGSGQPQHF. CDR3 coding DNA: TGTGCTAGTGGTTTGGTGGGGTCGGGGCAGCCCCAGCATTTT.

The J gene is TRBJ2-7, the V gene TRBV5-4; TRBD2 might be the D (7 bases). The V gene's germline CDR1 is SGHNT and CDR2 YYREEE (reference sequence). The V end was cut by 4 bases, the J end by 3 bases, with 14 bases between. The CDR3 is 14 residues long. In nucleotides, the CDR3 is TGTGCCAGCAGCCGCGGGGGCCAGGACTACGAGCAGTACTTC. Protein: CASSRGGQDYEQYF.

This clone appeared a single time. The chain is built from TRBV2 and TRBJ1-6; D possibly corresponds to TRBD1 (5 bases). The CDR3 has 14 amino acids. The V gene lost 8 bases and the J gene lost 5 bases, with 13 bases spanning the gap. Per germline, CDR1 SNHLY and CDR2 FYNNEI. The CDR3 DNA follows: TGTGCCAGCGAAACGGGACTGAATAATTCACCCCTCCACTTT. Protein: CASETGLNNSPLHF. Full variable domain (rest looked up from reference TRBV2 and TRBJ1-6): EPEVTQTPSHQVTQMGQEVILRCVPISNHLYFYWYRQILGQKVEFLVSFYNNEISEKSEIFDDQFSVERPDGSNFTLKIRSTKLEDSAMYFCASETGLNNSPLHFGNGTRLTVT.